Listed below are T cell receptor beta chains from one sample, sequenced in a study of T cells after yellow fever vaccination. TCRdb used MiXCR to reprocess the 5' RACE reads, holding one entry per CDR3 protein. The sample lists roughly 350,000 distinct CDR3 sequences, over 4% occurring once. The material sequenced was PBMCs, taken 5 days after the yellow fever booster vaccination. These TCRs come from a young man who received the YFV17D yellow fever vaccine. CDR3s include the opening cysteine and the closing phenylalanine or tryptophan. Fields, in order: clone size, V gene, D gene, J gene, CDR3 protein, CDR3 DNA. A D gene is named only where the DNA matches it firmly. A clone size is listed for some rows: how often the clone was seen (once, few, many), or a class if it is expanded.

>few|TRBV28|TRBD1|TRBJ1-1
CASKLRATGEAFF
TGTGCCAGCAAACTTCGGGCGACAGGGGAAGCTTTCTTT
>many|TRBV6-6|NA|TRBJ1-5
CASSYGRETQPQHF
TGTGCCAGCAGTTACGGGCGTGAGACTCAGCCCCAGCATTTT
>many|TRBV7-8|NA|TRBJ1-2
CASSLAEGSYGYTF
TGTGCCAGCAGCTTAGCGGAGGGATCCTATGGCTACACCTTC
>many|TRBV7-2|NA|TRBJ2-5
CASTYAGETQYF
TGTGCCAGCACCTACGCCGGAGAGACCCAGTACTTC
>many|TRBV5-1|NA|TRBJ1-1
CASSLQGQDTEAFF
TGCGCCAGCAGCTTACAGGGCCAAGACACTGAAGCTTTCTTT
>NA|TRBV20-1|NA|TRBJ1-4
CSGTSGGSEKLFF
TGCAGCGGTACCTCGGGGGGCTCTGAAAAACTGTTTTTT
>NA|TRBV29-1|TRBD2|TRBJ2-1
CSGEGTSGDNEQFF
TGCAGCGGTGAAGGGACTAGCGGGGACAATGAGCAGTTCTTC
>few|TRBV12-3/TRBV12-4|NA|TRBJ2-3
CASSFWDLTNTDTQYF
TGTGCCAGCAGTTTCTGGGACCTTACTAACACAGATACGCAGTATTTT
>many|TRBV12-3/TRBV12-4|TRBD1|TRBJ2-1
CATGTGVHNEQFF
TGTGCCACCGGGACAGGAGTCCACAATGAGCAGTTCTTC
>few|TRBV2|NA|TRBJ2-7
CASEGVYEQYF
TGTGCCAGCGAGGGCGTTTACGAGCAGTACTTC
>NA|TRBV5-1|TRBD2|TRBJ2-1
CASSRPSGANEQFF
TGCGCCAGCAGCAGACCCAGCGGGGCAAATGAGCAGTTCTTC
>NA|TRBV12-3/TRBV12-4|NA|TRBJ2-3
CASCWSGSRLADTQYF
TGTGCCAGCTGCTGGAGCGGTTCTCGACTCGCCGATACGCAGTATTTT
>NA|TRBV20-1|TRBD1|TRBJ1-2
CSAVPRGHNYGYTF
TGCAGTGCTGTTCCCAGGGGGCACAACTATGGCTACACCTTC